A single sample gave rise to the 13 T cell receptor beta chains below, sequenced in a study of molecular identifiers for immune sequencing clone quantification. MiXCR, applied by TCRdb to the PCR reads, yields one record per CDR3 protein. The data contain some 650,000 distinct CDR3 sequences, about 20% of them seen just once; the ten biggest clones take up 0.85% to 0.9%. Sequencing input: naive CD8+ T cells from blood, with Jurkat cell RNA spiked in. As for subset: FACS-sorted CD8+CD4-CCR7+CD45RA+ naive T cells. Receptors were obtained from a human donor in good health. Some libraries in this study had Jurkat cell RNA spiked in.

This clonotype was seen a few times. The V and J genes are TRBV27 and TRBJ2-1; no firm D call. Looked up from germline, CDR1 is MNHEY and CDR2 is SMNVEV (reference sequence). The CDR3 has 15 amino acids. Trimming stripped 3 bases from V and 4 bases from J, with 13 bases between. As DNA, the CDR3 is TGTGCCAGCAGTTTGTATCAGCCTCTTTACAATGAGCAGTTCTTC. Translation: CASSLYQPLYNEQFF.

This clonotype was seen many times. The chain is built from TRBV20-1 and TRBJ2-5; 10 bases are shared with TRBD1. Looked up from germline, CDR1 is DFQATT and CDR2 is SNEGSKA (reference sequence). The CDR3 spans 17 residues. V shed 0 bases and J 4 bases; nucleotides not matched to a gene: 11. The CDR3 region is CSARDHTWDRGGETQYF. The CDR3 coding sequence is TGCAGTGCTAGAGATCACACCTGGGACAGGGGCGGAGAGACCCAGTACTTC.

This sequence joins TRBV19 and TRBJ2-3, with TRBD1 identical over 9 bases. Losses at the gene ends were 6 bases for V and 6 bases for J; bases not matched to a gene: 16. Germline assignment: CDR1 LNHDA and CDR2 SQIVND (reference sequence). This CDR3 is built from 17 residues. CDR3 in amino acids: CASSLQDRGRATDTQYF. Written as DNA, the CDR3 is TGTGCCAGTAGCCTGCAGGACAGGGGTCGGGCTACTGATACGCAGTATTTT. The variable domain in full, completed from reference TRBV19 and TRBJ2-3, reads DGGITQSPKYLFRKEGQNVTLSCEQNLNHDAMYWYRQDPGQGLRLIYYSQIVNDFQKGDIAEGYSVSREKKESFPLTVTSAQKNPTAFYLCASSLQDRGRATDTQYFGPGTRLTVL.

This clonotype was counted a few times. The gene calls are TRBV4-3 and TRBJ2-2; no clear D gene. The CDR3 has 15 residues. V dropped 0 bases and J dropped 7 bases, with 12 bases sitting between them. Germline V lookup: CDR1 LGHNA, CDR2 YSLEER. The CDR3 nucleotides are TGCGCCAGCAGCCAAGAAGGGTTCGAAGGCGGGGAGCTGTTTTTT. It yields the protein CASSQEGFEGGELFF.

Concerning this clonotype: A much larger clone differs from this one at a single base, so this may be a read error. CDR3 protein: CAGTAQAYSGNTIYF. The CDR3 region has the DNA TGTGCCGGCACCGCACAGGCTTACTCTGGAAACACCATATATTTT. The chain recombines TRBV27 with TRBJ1-3; a weak D match, TRBD1 (5 bases). The ends were cut back, 11 bases at V and 0 bases at J, with 17 bases in the middle. CDR3 length: 15 residues. Germline lookup yields CDR1 MNHEY and CDR2 SMNVEV (reference sequence).

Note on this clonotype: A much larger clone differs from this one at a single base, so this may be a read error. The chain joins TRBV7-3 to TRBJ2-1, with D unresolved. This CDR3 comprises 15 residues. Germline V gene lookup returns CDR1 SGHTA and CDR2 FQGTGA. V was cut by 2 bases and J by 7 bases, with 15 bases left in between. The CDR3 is CASSLAVGSENEQFF. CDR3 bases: TGTGCCAGCAGCTTAGCCGTTGGAAGCGAGAATGAGCAGTTCTTC.

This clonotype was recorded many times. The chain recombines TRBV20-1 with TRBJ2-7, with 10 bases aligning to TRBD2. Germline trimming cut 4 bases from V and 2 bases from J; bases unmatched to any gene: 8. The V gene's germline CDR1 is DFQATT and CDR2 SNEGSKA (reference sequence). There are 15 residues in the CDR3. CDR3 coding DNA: TGCAGTGCTAAAGAGACTAGCGGGCTGACCTACGAGCAGTACTTC. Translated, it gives CSAKETSGLTYEQYF.

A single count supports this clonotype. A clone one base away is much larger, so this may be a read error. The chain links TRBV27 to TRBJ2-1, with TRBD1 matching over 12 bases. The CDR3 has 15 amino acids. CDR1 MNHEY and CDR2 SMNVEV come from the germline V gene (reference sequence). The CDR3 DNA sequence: TGTGCCGGCAGTTTATGGGGACAGGGGGCAGTTGAGCAGTTCTTC. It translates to CAGSLWGQGAVEQFF.

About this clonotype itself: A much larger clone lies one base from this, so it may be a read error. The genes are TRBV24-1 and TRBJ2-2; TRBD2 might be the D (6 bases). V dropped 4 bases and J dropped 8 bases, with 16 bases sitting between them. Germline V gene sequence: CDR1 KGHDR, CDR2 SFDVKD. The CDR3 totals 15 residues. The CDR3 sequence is CATSDGDSLFGELFF. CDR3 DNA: TGTGCCACCAGTGACGGGGACTCCCTTTTTGGGGAGCTGTTTTTT.

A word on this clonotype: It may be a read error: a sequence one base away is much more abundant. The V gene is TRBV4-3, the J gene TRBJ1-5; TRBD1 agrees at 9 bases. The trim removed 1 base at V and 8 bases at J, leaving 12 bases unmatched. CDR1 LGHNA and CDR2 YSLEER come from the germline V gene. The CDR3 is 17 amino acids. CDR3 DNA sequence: TGCGCCAGCAGCCAAGCCTGGTGGGACAGGGCCCCGGAGCCCCAGCATTTT. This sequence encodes CASSQAWWDRAPEPQHF.

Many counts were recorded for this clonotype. CDR3 sequence: CASSLLGATGELFF. The CDR3 DNA reads TGTGCCAGCAGTTTATTGGGGGCCACCGGGGAGCTGTTTTTT. The rearrangement joins TRBV27 to TRBJ2-2; D possibly corresponds to TRBD1 (6 bases). Germline V gene data show CDR1 as MNHEY and CDR2 as SMNVEV (reference sequence). V was trimmed by 1 base and J by 4 bases, leaving 7 bases between them. The CDR3 covers 14 residues.

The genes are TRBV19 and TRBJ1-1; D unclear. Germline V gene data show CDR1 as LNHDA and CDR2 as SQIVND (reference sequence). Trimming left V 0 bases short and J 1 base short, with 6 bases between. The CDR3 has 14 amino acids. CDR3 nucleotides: TGTGCCAGTAGTATAGAGGAATCGAACACTGAAGCTTTCTTT. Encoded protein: CASSIEESNTEAFF.

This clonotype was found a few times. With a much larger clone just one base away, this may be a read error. CDR3 loop: CSVLNTDYDYTF. The DNA for the CDR3 is TGCAGCGTTTTAAATACAGATTATGACTACACCTTC. The chain carries TRBV29-1 and TRBJ1-2; D unclear. Germline V gene data show CDR1 as SQVTM and CDR2 as ANQGSEA. CDR3 length: 12 amino acids.